The rows below give T cell receptor beta chains drawn from one sample of a study of shared clonotypes between healthy human individuals. Sequenced by immunoSEQ multiplex PCR; TCRdb stores in-frame clones only, minus some. The repertoire holds a few hundred thousand clones, with around 97% as singletons. Material: naive CD4+ T cells sorted from blood. The receptors were sampled from a woman younger than 45 in good health. Both conserved end residues are trimmed from each CDR3.

v_call cdr3_aa
TRBV2 ASSLQAFSSYNEQF
TRBV7-9 ASSLTTDYEQY
TRBV5-8 ASSLVGSSYEQY
TRBV5-4 ASSLDRGRYEQY
TRBV7-3 ASRAPSTHTQY
TRBV7-2 ASSLEGVVNSPLH
TRBV11-2 ASSLKVARVLSYNEQF
TRBV28 ASSLGGGSNQPQH
TRBV5-1 ASSEGVADQETQY
TRBV4-2 ASSQPGTSGSTYEQY
TRBV28 ASSLNRNQPQH
TRBV2 ASSGKTGGAMNTEAF
TRBV2 ASSEAGPRSGNTIY
TRBV23-1 ASSSTGEDTGELF
TRBV18 ASSTVSDSYEQY
TRBV4-1 ASSQVGTSGEQF
TRBV29-1 SGPGPREAQPQH
TRBV27 ASSLTGLNEKLF
TRBV6-1 ASSDWAESQPQH
TRBV7-9 ASSLTSGSDTQY
TRBV28 ASSSYPGTSYNEQF
TRBV13 ASSLEAGATYNEQF
TRBV7-9 ASSAQGESYEQY
TRBV28 ASSLGFRGKVLREQY
TRBV5-4 ASSLDLYGGGNEQF
TRBV11-3 ASSLVMENTEAF
TRBV7-9 ASSSTGDNTGELF
TRBV7-9 ASSLTGTGFEKLF
TRBV4-1 ASSQAAGTSGIYEQY
TRBV19 ASSNSDRRPNTEAF
TRBV28 ASSLTSGSIDNEQF
TRBV28 ASSPLAGGFYEQF
TRBV11-3 ASSSTSGAYNEQF
TRBV7-9 ASSKTGEEQY
TRBV28 ASSLFRGNQPQH
TRBV20-1 SARGETEAF